This T cell receptor beta chain was sequenced in a study of blood T cells in healthy people across ages. Study-wide points: PBMCs left unsorted prevented a conclusive naive versus antigen-experienced comparison.

CDR3 size: 14 residues. Germline V lookup: CDR1 WSHSY, CDR2 SAAADI. V lost 6 bases, J lost 3 bases, and 3 bases stayed unmatched. Combining a sample-barcoded 5' primer with a J-beta primer mix, a second PCR ran for about 7 to 11 cycles. A tag from a template-switch adaptor with 12 random nucleotides marked each cDNA molecule. TCRdb reprocessed the 5' RACE reads with MiXCR, giving one entry per CDR3 protein. Of approximately 730,000 distinct CDR3 sequences in the sample, roughly two fifths are singletons; the top ten hold 20% to 25%. Each sample yielded at least 5.5 micrograms of PBMC total RNA. This clonotype appeared a single time. Its antigen is not known.

This clonotype was obtained from a woman aged 60-70 years in good health. The sequencing input was blood. V usage is TRBV10-2 and J usage is TRBJ2-1; 9 bases fit TRBD1. The chain's CDR3 is CASRGDRDYNEQFF. DNA of the CDR3: TGCGCCAGCAGAGGGGACAGGGACTACAATGAGCAGTTCTTC.